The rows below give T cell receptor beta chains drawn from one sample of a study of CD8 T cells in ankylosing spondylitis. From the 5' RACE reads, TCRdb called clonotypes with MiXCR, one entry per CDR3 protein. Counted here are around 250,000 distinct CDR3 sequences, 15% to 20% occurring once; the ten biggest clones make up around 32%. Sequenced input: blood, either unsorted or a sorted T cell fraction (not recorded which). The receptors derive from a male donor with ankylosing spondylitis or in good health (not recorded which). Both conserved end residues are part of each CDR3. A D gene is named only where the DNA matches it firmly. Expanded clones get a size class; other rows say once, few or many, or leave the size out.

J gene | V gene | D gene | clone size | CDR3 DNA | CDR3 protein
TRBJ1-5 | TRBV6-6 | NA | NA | TGTGCCAGCAGTTTTGCAGGCGACTGGCCCCAGCATTTT | CASSFAGDWPQHF
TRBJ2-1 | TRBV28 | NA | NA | TGTGCCAGCAGTTGGGGGCGCGGGAGCTCCTACAATGAGCAGTTCTTC | CASSWGRGSSYNEQFF
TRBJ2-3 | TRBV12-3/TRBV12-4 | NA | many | TGTGCCAGCAGCCCCGACTGGGCAGATACGCAGTATTTT | CASSPDWADTQYF
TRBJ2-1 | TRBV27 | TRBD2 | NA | TGTGCCAGCAGTTCGGGACTAGCGGGAACCAATGAGCAGTTCTTC | CASSSGLAGTNEQFF
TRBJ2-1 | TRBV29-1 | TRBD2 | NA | TGCAGCGCTACGGGACTAGCGGAGGGGTGGATCTTC | CSATGLAEGWIF
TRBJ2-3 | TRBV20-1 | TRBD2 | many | TGCAGTGCCCCGGGACTAGCGGGCACAGATACGCAGTATTTT | CSAPGLAGTDTQYF
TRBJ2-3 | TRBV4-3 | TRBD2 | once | TGCGCCAGCAGCCAACTAGCGGCGAACACAGATACGCAGTATTTT | CASSQLAANTDTQYF
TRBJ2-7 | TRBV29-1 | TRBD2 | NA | TGCAGCGTTACTAGCGGGAGCTCCTACGAGCAGTACTTC | CSVTSGSSYEQYF
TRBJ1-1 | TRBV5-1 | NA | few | TGCGCCAGCAGCTTGGTTACGGGGGGCTCGACTGAAGCTTTCTTT | CASSLVTGGSTEAFF
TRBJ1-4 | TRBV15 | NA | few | TGTGCCACCAGCGGGGACGGGAATGAAAAACTGTTTTTT | CATSGDGNEKLFF
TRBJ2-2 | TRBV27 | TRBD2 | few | TGTGCCAGCAGTTCCAGGACTAGCGGGAGCACCGGGGAGCTGTTTTTT | CASSSRTSGSTGELFF
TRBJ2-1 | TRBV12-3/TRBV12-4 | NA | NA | TGTGCCAGCAGTACACAGGTGGAGCAGTTCTTC | CASSTQVEQFF
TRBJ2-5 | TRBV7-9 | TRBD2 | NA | TGTGCCAGCAGCGGGGGACTAGCGGTTAACCAAGAGACCCAGTACTTC | CASSGGLAVNQETQYF
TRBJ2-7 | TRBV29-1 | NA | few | TGCAGCGTTGAAGAAATAGGGACCCCCTACGAGCAGTACTTC | CSVEEIGTPYEQYF
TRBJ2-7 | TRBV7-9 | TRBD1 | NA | TGTGCCAGCAGCCTGTCGACAGGGCAAAGCTCCTACGAGCAGTACTTC | CASSLSTGQSSYEQYF
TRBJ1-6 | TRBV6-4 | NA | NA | TGTGCCAGCAGTGCCGGGGGGAATTCACCCCTCCACTTT | CASSAGGNSPLHF
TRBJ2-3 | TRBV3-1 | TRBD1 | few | TGTGCCACCCGGGACAGGGTCACAGATACGCAGTATTTT | CATRDRVTDTQYF
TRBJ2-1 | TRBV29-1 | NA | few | TGCAGCGTTGAGGGGTTGGGGAATGAGCAGTTCTTC | CSVEGLGNEQFF
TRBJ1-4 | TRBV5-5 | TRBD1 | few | TGTGCCAGCAGCTTGGCAGGGACAGTTGAAAAACTGTTTTTT | CASSLAGTVEKLFF
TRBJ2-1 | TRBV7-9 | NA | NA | TGTGCCAGCAGCTTAGTCCACCAACTAGGATACAATGAGCAGTTCTTC | CASSLVHQLGYNEQFF
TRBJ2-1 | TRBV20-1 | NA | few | TGCAGTGCTACATGGGGTAGCGGAACGAACAATGAGCAGTTCTTC | CSATWGSGTNNEQFF
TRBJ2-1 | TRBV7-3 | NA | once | TGTGCCAGCAGCCCCACAGATAGGGGGTCCAACAATGAGCAGTTCTTC | CASSPTDRGSNNEQFF
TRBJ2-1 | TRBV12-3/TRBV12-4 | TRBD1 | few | TGTGCCAGCACCTTGAGGGGGCGTATTGATGAGCAGTTCTTC | CASTLRGRIDEQFF
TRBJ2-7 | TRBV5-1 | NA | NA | TGCGCCAGCAGCTTGGTCCTAGGTGGGGACTCCTACGAGCAGTACTTC | CASSLVLGGDSYEQYF
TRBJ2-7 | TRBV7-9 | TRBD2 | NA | TGTGCCAGCAGCACAGCCCAGCGGGAGGGATACGAGCAGTACTTC | CASSTAQREGYEQYF
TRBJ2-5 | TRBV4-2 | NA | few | TGTGCCAGCAGCCCAAACGGCAGGGATTGGGGGCCAGAGACCCAGTACTTC | CASSPNGRDWGPETQYF
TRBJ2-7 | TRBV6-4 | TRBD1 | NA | TGTGCCAGCAGCGCGGGACAGGGACACGAGCAGTACTTC | CASSAGQGHEQYF
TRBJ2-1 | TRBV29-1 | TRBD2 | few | TGCAGCGTTGAACTAGGGGGACTAGCGGGAGGTCCCTCCTACAATGAGCAGTTCTTC | CSVELGGLAGGPSYNEQFF
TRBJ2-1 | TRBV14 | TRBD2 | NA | TGTGCCAGCAGCCAAGACATAAGGGGCCGACTAAGCGGGAGTGGGTATGAGCAGTTCTTC | CASSQDIRGRLSGSGYEQFF
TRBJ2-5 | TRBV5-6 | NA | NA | TGTGCCAGCAGGACCCGATGGGAACAAGAGACCCAGTACTTC | CASRTRWEQETQYF
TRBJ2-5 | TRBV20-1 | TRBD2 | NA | TGCAGTGCTACTACCTTTCGCGGGAGGGCTCAAGAGACCCAGTACTTC | CSATTFRGRAQETQYF
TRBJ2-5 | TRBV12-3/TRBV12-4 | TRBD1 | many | TGTGCCAGCAGCCCTACAGGGGGCTCAGAGACCCAGTACTTC | CASSPTGGSETQYF
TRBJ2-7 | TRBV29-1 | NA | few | TGCAGCGTTGAAGATCCTGGGGGGGCGGGAACGTACGAGCAGTACTTC | CSVEDPGGAGTYEQYF
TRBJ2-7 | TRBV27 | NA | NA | TGTGCCAGCAGTTTATGGCAGGACGGAGCCTACGAGCAGTACTTC | CASSLWQDGAYEQYF